This TCR beta chain is from a study of blood T cell repertoires in COVID-19 (dated by TCRdb to about 2020). In the study overall: Collaborator samples came from the United States, Italy and Spain and covered acute and convalescent phases of COVID-19. The material from the prospective study consisted of cDNA or gDNA derived from T cells, B-cell-depleted T cells, or PBMCs. Deeply sampled blood TCRbeta repertoires from subjects exposed to, actively infected with, or recovered from COVID-19 were included in the dataset. The repertoires were made available in a free public database intended to serve as a resource for research on the immune response to SARS-CoV-2. Samples came from the ongoing ImmuneRACE study (first 160 participants) plus 1,254 subjects from 6 global collaborators. A de-identified subject ID, COVID-19 status, age in years and sex were almost always included in the sample metadata. HLA class I and class II types, where available, came from metadata supplied by the sample provider rather than from assay-based typing.

Whole blood was collected in K2EDTA tubes by collaborating institutions according to the institutions' own protocols. For TCRbeta analysis, collaborators shipped samples as frozen whole blood, isolated PBMCs, or DNA extracted from either of those sample types. The immunoSEQ Assay, a bias-controlled multiplex PCR, was used to amplify TCRbeta CDR3 regions from genomic DNA. Processing in the source paper ran as follows. The number of nucleated cells in each sample was estimated by amplification of reference gene primers within the assay. Sequence reads were collapsed and filtered to measure the absolute abundance of every unique TCRbeta CDR3 rearrangement. For each sample, productive Simpson clonality was calculated as the square root of Simpson's diversity index over productive rearrangements. TCRdb obtained this table from immuneACCESS and retained in-frame rearrangements with V and J assigned. These tables miss some clones; where compared with another copy, unresolved V genes account for less than half of the shortfall, and the remainder is unexplained. The DNA was the basis for D and trimming; V, J and clone size are from that table. In this sample the table shows 35,000 to 55,000 clones, over 70% of which occur a single time. Of the sample, 4.5% to 6% falls within the top ten clones.

The full study reports these points: Clinical and demographic metadata were provided uncurated, with the amount varying by source and participant.

As to this clone: It has no known antigen specificity. No much larger clone exists at a distance of one base, and base qualities are not known.

The sequenced sample consisted of peripheral blood. This receptor was obtained from a human donor in a cohort sampled during active COVID-19.

CDR3 loop: CASRTNRDGYTF. The base sequence is TGTGCCAGCAGGACCAACAGGGATGGCTACACCTTC. The rearranged chain carries TRBV28 and TRBJ1-2; TRBD1 is perhaps the D gene, given 6 matching bases. The CDR3 spans 12 residues, from the cysteine through the phenylalanine. The kept DNA is CDR3 alone, 36 bases in frame from the first base. The germline V gene supplies CDR1 MDHEN and CDR2 SYDVKM. The V end loses 6 bases and the J end loses 6 bases, and a stretch of 11 bases separates them.